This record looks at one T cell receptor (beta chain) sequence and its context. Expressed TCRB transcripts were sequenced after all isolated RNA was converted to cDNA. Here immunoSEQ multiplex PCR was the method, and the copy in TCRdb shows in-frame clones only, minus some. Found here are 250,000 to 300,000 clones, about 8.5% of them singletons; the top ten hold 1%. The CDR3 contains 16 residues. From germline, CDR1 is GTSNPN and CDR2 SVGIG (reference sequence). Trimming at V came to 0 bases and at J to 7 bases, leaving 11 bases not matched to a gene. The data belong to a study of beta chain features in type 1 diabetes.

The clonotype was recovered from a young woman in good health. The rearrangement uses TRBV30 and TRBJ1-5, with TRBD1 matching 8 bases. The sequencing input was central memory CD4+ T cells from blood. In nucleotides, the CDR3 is TGTGCCTGGAGTGTACAGTGGACAGGGAACACACAGCCCCAGCATTTT. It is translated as CAWSVQWTGNTQPQHF.